This T cell receptor (beta chain) was found in a study of cytotoxic CD8 clonotypes in ibrutinib-treated CLL. In the study overall: An average of about 250,000 productive templates and 94,082 productive rearrangements was obtained per sample. Findings and caveats of the study: Clonality was higher at baseline than in age-matched healthy donors and tracked circulating CD8+ T-cell counts. Rare overall, public clonotypes shrank or held steady under therapy.

Between the trimmed V and J ends, which lost 2 bases and 3 bases, there was a span of 15 bases. This CDR3 is 16 amino acids long. Concerning this clone: Its cognate antigen is unknown. Other DNA variants within this sample encode the same CDR3.

Profiled with immunoSEQ multiplex PCR; TCRdb holds only in-frame clones, not every one. The sample shows some 140,000 clones, 79% of them seen only once. The sequencing here drew on PBMCs, taken after 12 months of ibrutinib treatment. The origin of this receptor is a human donor with chronic lymphocytic leukemia. The chain couples TRBV23-1 to TRBJ2-3, with D perhaps matching TRBD1 or TRBD2 (6 bases each). TRBV23-1 is labeled an ORF, and its function is uncertain. The CDR3 here is CASSQGGRTPTDTQYF. CDR3 nucleotide sequence: TGCGCCAGCAGTCAAGGGGGGCGGACTCCTACAGATACGCAGTATTTT.